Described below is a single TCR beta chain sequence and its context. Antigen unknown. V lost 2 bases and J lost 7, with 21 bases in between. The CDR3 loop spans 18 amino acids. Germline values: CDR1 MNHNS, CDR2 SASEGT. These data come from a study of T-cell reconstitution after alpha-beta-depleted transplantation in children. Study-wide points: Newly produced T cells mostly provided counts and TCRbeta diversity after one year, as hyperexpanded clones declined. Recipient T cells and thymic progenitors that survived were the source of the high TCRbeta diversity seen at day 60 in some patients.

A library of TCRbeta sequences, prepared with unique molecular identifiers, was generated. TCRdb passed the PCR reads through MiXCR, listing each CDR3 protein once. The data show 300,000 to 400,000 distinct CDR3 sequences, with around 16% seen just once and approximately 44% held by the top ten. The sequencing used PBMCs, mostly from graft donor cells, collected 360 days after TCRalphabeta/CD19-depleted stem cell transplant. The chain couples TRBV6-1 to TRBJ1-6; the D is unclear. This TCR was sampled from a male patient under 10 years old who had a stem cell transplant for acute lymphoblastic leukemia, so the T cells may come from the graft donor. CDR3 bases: TGTGCCAGCAGTGAAATACGGGTCAATATATATATCAATTCACCCCTCCACTTT. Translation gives CASSEIRVNIYINSPLHF.